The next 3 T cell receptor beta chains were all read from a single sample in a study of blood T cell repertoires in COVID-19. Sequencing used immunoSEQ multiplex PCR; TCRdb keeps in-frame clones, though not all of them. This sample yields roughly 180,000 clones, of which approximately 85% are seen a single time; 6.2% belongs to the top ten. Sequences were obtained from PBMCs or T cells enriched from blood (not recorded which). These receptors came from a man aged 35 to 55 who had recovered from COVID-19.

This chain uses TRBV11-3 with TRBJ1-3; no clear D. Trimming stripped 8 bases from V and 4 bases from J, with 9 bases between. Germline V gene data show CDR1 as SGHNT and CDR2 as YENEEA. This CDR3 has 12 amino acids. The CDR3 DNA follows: TGTGCCAGCCAGGAAGAGGGAAACACCATATATTTT. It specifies CASQEEGNTIYF.

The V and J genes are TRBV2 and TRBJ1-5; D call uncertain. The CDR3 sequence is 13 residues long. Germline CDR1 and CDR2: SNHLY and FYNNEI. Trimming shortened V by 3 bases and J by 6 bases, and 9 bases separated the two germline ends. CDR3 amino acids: CASSESYGQPQHF. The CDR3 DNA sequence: TGTGCCAGCAGTGAGTCGTACGGTCAGCCCCAGCATTTT.

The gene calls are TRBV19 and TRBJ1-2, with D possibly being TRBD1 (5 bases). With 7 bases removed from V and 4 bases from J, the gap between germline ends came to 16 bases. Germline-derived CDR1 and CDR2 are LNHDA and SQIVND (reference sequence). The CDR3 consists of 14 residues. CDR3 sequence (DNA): TGTGCCAGTACAACTCCCAGACAGTCCTATGGCTACACCTTC. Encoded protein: CASTTPRQSYGYTF.